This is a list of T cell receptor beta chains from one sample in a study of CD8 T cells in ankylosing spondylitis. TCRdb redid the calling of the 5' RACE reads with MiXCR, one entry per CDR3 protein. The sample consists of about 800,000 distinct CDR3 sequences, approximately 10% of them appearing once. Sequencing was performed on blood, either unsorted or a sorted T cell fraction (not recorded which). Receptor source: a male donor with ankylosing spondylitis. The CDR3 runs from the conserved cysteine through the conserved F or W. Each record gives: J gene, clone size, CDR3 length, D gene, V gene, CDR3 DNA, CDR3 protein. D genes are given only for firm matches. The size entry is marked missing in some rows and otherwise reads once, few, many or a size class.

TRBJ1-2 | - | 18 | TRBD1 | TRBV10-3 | TGTGCCATCAGTGAGGCATGGGACAGCGTACGAGCCCGCTATGGCTACACCTTC | CAISEAWDSVRARYGYTF
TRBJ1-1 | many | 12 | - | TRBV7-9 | TGTGCCAGCAGCTTAATGAGCACTGAAGCTTTCTTT | CASSLMSTEAFF
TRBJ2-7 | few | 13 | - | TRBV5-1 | TGCGCCAGCAGCTTGGGGAAGCAAGGCGAGCAGTACTTC | CASSLGKQGEQYF
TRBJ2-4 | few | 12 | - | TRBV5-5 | TGTGCCAGCAGCTTTTCCTATGGCATTCAGTACTTC | CASSFSYGIQYF
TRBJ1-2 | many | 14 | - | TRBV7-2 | TGTGCCAGCAGCTTAGCGGCAGGTGACTATGGCTACACCTTC | CASSLAAGDYGYTF
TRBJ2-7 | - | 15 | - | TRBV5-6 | TGTGCCAGCAGCTTGGTTATAACAGGGCAGGACGAGCAGTACTTC | CASSLVITGQDEQYF
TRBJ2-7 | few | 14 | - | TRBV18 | TGTGCCAGCTCACCAGGGCTTTTTTTCTACGAGCAGTACTTC | CASSPGLFFYEQYF
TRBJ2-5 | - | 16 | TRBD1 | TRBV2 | TGTGCCAGCAGTGTCGGCGGGACAGGGATCAAAGAGACCCAGTACTTC | CASSVGGTGIKETQYF
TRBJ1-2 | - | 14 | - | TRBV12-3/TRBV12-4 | TGTGCCAGCAGTTTAGACTACAGGGCTTCTGGCTACACCTTC | CASSLDYRASGYTF
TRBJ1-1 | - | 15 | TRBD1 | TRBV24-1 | TGTGCCACCAGTGTCGGGGACAGGGGAAATACTGAAGCTTTCTTT | CATSVGDRGNTEAFF
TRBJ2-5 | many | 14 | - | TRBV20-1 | TGCAGTGCTAGTAGACAGCAGTCACAAGAGACCCAGTACTTC | CSASRQQSQETQYF
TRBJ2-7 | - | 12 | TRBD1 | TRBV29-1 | TGCAGCGTTAATTGGGACAGCTACGAGCAGTACTTC | CSVNWDSYEQYF
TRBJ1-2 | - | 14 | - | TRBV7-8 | TGTGCCAGCAGCTCCTCCGGGTCCTTCTATGGCTACACCTTC | CASSSSGSFYGYTF
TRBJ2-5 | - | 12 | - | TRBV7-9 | TGTGCCGCAGGACAGCGTCCAGAGACCCAGTACTTC | CAAGQRPETQYF
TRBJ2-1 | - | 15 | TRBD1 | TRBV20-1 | TGCAGTGCTGTACGGGACAGGAGCTCCTACAATGAGCAGTTCTTC | CSAVRDRSSYNEQFF
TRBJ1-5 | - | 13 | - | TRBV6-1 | TGTGCCAGCAGTGAGCAGTTTGACCAGCCCCAGCATTTT | CASSEQFDQPQHF
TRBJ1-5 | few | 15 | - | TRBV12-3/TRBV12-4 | TGTGCCAGCAGTTTAAGGGACGGTTTCAATCAGCCCCAGCATTTT | CASSLRDGFNQPQHF
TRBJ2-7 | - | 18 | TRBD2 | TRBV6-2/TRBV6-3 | TGTGCCAGCAGTTACAGTTTGACTAGCCCGCAGCGACCCTACGAGCAGTACTTC | CASSYSLTSPQRPYEQYF
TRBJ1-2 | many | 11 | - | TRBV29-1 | TGCAGCGGCGGGACGGACTATGGCTACACCTTC | CSGGTDYGYTF
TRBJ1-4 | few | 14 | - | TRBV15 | TGTGCCACCAGCAGAGTGCGATTTAATGAAAAACTGTTTTTT | CATSRVRFNEKLFF
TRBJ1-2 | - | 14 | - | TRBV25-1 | TGTGCCAGCAGTGAATACGGCAGGAACTATGGCTACACCTTC | CASSEYGRNYGYTF
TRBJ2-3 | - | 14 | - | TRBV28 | TGTGCCAGCAGTTGGGCGGGGATCACAGATACGCAGTATTTT | CASSWAGITDTQYF
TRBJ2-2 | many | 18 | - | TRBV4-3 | TGCGCCAGCAGCCAGAGACCAGCCGGGACAACGAACACCGGGGAGCTGTTTTTT | CASSQRPAGTTNTGELFF
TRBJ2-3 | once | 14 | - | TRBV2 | TGTGCCAGCAGTAGTGAGTCTAGGACAGATACGCAGTATTTT | CASSSESRTDTQYF
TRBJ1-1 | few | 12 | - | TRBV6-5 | TGTGCCGTGGAGAGGGGGAACACTGAAGCTTTCTTT | CAVERGNTEAFF
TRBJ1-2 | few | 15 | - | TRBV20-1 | TGCAGTGCTATAAACAGGGAGGTAATTTCCTATGGCTACACCTTC | CSAINREVISYGYTF
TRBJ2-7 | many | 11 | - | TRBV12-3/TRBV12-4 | TGTGCCAGCAGTTTAATGGCCGAGCAGTACTTC | CASSLMAEQYF
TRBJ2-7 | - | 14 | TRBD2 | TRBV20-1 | TGCAGTGCTATCCCTAGCGGGAGGTCTGGTGAGCAGTACTTC | CSAIPSGRSGEQYF
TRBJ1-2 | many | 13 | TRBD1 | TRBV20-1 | TGCAGTGCTAGAGATGGTACAGGGGGTGGCTACACCTTC | CSARDGTGGGYTF
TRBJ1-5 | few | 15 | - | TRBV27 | TGTGCCAGCAGTTTATCTAGGACAGATAATCAGCCCCAGCATTTT | CASSLSRTDNQPQHF
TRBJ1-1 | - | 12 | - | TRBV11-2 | TGTGCCAGCAGCTTAAACAGGGTGGAAGCTTTCTTT | CASSLNRVEAFF